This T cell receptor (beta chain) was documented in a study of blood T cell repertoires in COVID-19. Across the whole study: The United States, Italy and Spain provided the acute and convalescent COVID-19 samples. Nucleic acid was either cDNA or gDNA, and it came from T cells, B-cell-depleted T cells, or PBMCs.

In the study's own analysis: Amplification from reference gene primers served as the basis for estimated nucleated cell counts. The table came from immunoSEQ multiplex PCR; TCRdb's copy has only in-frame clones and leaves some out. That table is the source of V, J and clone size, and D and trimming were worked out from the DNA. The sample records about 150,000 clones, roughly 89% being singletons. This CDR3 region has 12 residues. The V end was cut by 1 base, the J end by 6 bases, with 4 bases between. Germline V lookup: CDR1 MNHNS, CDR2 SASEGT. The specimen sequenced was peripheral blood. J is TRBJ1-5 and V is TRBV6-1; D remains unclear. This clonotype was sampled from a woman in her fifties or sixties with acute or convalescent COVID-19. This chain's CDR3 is CASSEGLQPQHF. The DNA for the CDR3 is TGTGCCAGCAGTGAAGGTCTTCAGCCCCAGCATTTT.